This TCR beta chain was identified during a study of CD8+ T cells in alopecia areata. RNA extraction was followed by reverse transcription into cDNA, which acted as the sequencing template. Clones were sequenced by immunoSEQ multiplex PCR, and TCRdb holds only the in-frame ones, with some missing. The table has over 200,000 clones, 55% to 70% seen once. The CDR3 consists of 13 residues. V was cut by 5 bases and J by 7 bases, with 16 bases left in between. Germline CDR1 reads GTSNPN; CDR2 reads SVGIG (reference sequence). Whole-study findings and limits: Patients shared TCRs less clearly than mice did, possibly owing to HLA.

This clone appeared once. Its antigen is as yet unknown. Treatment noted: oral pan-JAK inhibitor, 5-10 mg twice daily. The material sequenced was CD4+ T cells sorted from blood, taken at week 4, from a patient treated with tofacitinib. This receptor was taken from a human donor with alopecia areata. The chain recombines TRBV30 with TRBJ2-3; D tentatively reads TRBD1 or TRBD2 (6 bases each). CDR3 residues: CAWAVTGAHTQYF. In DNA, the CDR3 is TGTGCCTGGGCGGTTACGGGGGCCCATACGCAGTATTTT.